The clone carrying this T cell receptor beta chain showed up just a few times. Its antigen remains unknown. The junction does not match germline at one end; this may be a read error. This sample is drawn from a study of T cell repertoires in cytomegalovirus infection. The overall study: Signatures in public TCR beta sequences pointed to both CMV infection and matching HLA type.

Study results and caveats: Totalled public TCR beta family frequency picked out people who carried CMV plus the relevant HLA. Dominating the ex vivo response were HLA-C-restricted CMV-specific TCR beta clonotypes.

The CDR3 loop spans 14 amino acids. The germline V gene encodes CDR1 LGHNA and CDR2 YNFKEQ. TCRdb re-called the reads with MiXCR, one entry per CDR3 protein. The sample includes fewer than 250,000 distinct CDR3 sequences, roughly an eighth of them seen just once. The specimen was PBMCs. This rearrangement joins TRBV4-2 to TRBJ1-3; D gene unclear. The receptor comes from a human donor in good health (CMV status not recorded). Some clones in this sample may be carry-over from other donors' samples. CDR3 amino acids: CASTQVQSGNTIYF. In DNA, the CDR3 is TGTGCCAGCACCCAAGTACAGTCCGGAAACACCATATATTTT.